A selection of T cell receptor beta chains follows, all from one sample in a study of cytomegalovirus exposure and HLA in healthy donors. Produced via immunoSEQ multiplex PCR; TCRdb's table is partial and in-frame only. This table holds under 200,000 clones, around 77% found once. Material for sequencing was PBMCs. Receptors originate from a man in his 60s in good health and CMV-seronegative. Each CDR3 is given with its conserved first and last residue. Each record gives: clone size, J gene, D gene, V gene, CDR3 DNA, CDR3 protein. A D gene is named only where the DNA matches it firmly. A clone size is listed for some rows: how often the clone was seen (once, few, many), or a class if it is expanded.

>-|TRBJ2-1|-|TRBV2
TGTGCCAGCAGTGCATCTGAGCGGCCTAACAATGAGCAGTTCTTC
CASSASERPNNEQFF
>-|TRBJ2-7|-|TRBV2
TGTGCCAGCCCACGCGGGATGGACGAGCAGTACTTC
CASPRGMDEQYF
>-|TRBJ1-5|TRBD1|TRBV19
TGTGCCAGTAGTTTCACGGGACAGGTCATCAATCAGCCCCAGCATTTT
CASSFTGQVINQPQHF
>-|TRBJ2-5|TRBD2|TRBV5-1
TGCGCCAGCAGCGAACTAGCGGGAGGAGAGACCCAGTACTTC
CASSELAGGETQYF
>-|TRBJ2-5|-|TRBV5-1
TGCGCCAGCAGCCCGGGGACATCCCAAGAGACCCAGTACTTC
CASSPGTSQETQYF
>once|TRBJ2-5|TRBD1|TRBV7-2
TGTGCCAGCAGCTTAATTTTCCCCACAGGGGGAGGTGAGACCCAGTACTTC
CASSLIFPTGGGETQYF
>-|TRBJ2-5|-|TRBV4-1
TGCGCCAGCAGCCAAGACTTAACAGGACCCGGGGGGACCCAGTACTTC
CASSQDLTGPGGTQYF
>-|TRBJ2-3|TRBD1|TRBV4-2
TGTGCCAGCAGCCCCACCGGGACAGGGAACACAGATACGCAGTATTTT
CASSPTGTGNTDTQYF
>-|TRBJ2-1|TRBD2|TRBV28
TGTGCCAGCAGTTCGACTAGCGGAGCTTCCTACAATGAGCAGTTCTTC
CASSSTSGASYNEQFF
>-|TRBJ1-2|-|TRBV19
TGTGCCAGTAGTTTACAGGCTACTAACTATGGCTACACCTTC
CASSLQATNYGYTF
>few|TRBJ1-5|-|TRBV6-6
TGTGCCAGTAGTACAGGGAACCAGCCCCAGCATTTT
CASSTGNQPQHF
>-|TRBJ2-7|-|TRBV4-2
TGTGCCAGCAGCCTTGACTCCGGGGTGTACTACGAGCAGTACTTC
CASSLDSGVYYEQYF
>-|TRBJ1-4|-|TRBV10-2
TGCGCCAGCGGGGAGGACGAAAAACTGTTTTTT
CASGEDEKLFF
>few|TRBJ1-1|TRBD1|TRBV5-6
TGTGCCAGCAGTCAATTACAGGGGTTGTATGAGAACACTGAAGCTTTCTTT
CASSQLQGLYENTEAFF
>-|TRBJ2-7|-|TRBV18
TGTGCCAGCTCACCACGACTCCAGGGGATCACCTCCTACGAGCAGTACTTC
CASSPRLQGITSYEQYF
>-|TRBJ2-3|-|TRBV7-7
TGTGCCAGCAGCTTAGTGGGGGGACCAGATACGCAGTATTTT
CASSLVGGPDTQYF
>-|TRBJ2-5|TRBD2|TRBV10-2
TGCGCCAGCGCGGGGGGTGTACAAGAGACCCAGTACTTC
CASAGGVQETQYF
>-|TRBJ2-5|-|TRBV5-1
TGCGCCAGCAGCCCCTCGGACAAGCAAGAGACCCAGTACTTC
CASSPSDKQETQYF
>-|TRBJ2-3|TRBD1|TRBV5-1
TGCGCCAGCAGCCTGGACAGGGGTGCAGATACGCAGTATTTT
CASSLDRGADTQYF
>-|TRBJ2-3|TRBD2|TRBV5-1
TGCGCCAGCACCAACGGACTAGCGGGGGGCACTAGCACAGATACGCAGTATTTT
CASTNGLAGGTSTDTQYF
>-|TRBJ1-1|TRBD1|TRBV19
TGTGCCAGTAGTATTTTTGGACAGGGGGACACTGAAGCTTTCTTT
CASSIFGQGDTEAFF
>-|TRBJ2-1|TRBD2|TRBV2
TGTGCCAGCAGCCTGGGGCGGGGGGGCCACAATGAGCAGTTCTTC
CASSLGRGGHNEQFF
>-|TRBJ2-3|-|TRBV20-1
TGCAGTGCTTCTAGCACAGATACGCAGTATTTT
CSASSTDTQYF
>-|TRBJ2-3|-|TRBV5-4
TGTGCCAGCAGCTTGGACGTGGGCTTCACAGATACGCAGTATTTT
CASSLDVGFTDTQYF
>-|TRBJ1-2|TRBD1|TRBV29-1
TGCAGCGCCCGACAGGGGGCAAGGGGCTACACCTTC
CSARQGARGYTF
>-|TRBJ2-7|-|TRBV30
TGTGCCTGGAGTGTTGGAACGGGGGACTACGAGCAGTACTTC
CAWSVGTGDYEQYF
>once|TRBJ2-1|-|TRBV19
TGTGCCAGTAGTATTGGAGGCCTCACGCAGCAGTTCTTC
CASSIGGLTQQFF
>-|TRBJ2-7|-|TRBV27
TGTGCCAGCAGCCGGGTCTCCCGCAACGAGCAGTACTTC
CASSRVSRNEQYF
>-|TRBJ2-2|-|TRBV6-5
TGTGCCAGCAGTCGGACTTCCCGCCCCGGGGAGCTGTTTTTT
CASSRTSRPGELFF
>-|TRBJ1-2|-|TRBV18
TGTGCCAGCTCTTTTTCGGATGGGAGGGATGGCTACACCTTC
CASSFSDGRDGYTF
>-|TRBJ1-2|-|TRBV5-1
TGCGCCAGCAGCTTCCCCCGGGGGGCTGATGGCTACACCTTC
CASSFPRGADGYTF
>-|TRBJ1-2|TRBD1|TRBV6-6
TGTGCCAGCAGTCACCCCCGGGACAGGGCGGCTGGCTACACCTTC
CASSHPRDRAAGYTF
>-|TRBJ2-5|TRBD1|TRBV7-7
TGTGCCAGCAGCATAGGTGGGACAGGCCAAGAGACCCAGTACTTC
CASSIGGTGQETQYF
>-|TRBJ2-3|TRBD2|TRBV5-1
TGCGCCAGCAGCTTGGGGGGCGGGAGGGCCACAGATACGCAGTATTTT
CASSLGGGRATDTQYF
>-|TRBJ2-7|TRBD1|TRBV6-1
TGTGCCAGCAGTGAAAAGTTAACGGGACAGGGATTATTTCCCTACGAGCAGTACTTC
CASSEKLTGQGLFPYEQYF
>-|TRBJ2-6|-|TRBV2
TGTGCCAGCAGTGACCGGGTACCTGGGGCCAACGTCCTGACTTTC
CASSDRVPGANVLTF
>-|TRBJ2-5|TRBD1|TRBV10-2
TGCGCCACTCGGCAGAACAGGGGGTCGGAGACCCAGTACTTC
CATRQNRGSETQYF
>-|TRBJ1-2|-|TRBV20-1
TGCAGTGCTGATCCAGGTGAAGGCTACACCTTC
CSADPGEGYTF
>-|TRBJ2-1|TRBD1|TRBV4-3
TGCGCCAGCAGCCAAGTCTGGGGACAGGGCAGATACAATGAGCAGTTCTTC
CASSQVWGQGRYNEQFF
>-|TRBJ2-7|TRBD2|TRBV2
TGTGCCAGCAGTGAAGGGGCTAGCGGGATCCACGAGCAGTACTTC
CASSEGASGIHEQYF
>-|TRBJ2-5|TRBD1|TRBV19
TGTGCCAGTAGTTACAGGGGTTGGGAGACCCAGTACTTC
CASSYRGWETQYF
>once|TRBJ1-3|TRBD1|TRBV9
TGTGCCAGCAGCGCCAGACAGGGCGGCGGAAACACCATATATTTT
CASSARQGGGNTIYF
>-|TRBJ1-2|-|TRBV29-1
TGCAGCGTTGAAGGGGGGGAGCGAGGTAACTATGGCTACACCTTC
CSVEGGERGNYGYTF
>-|TRBJ2-3|TRBD2|TRBV27
TGTGCCAGCAGTCCCGGCACTAGCGGGTCAGGTACGCAGTATTTT
CASSPGTSGSGTQYF
>-|TRBJ2-5|-|TRBV12-5
TGTGCTAGTGGCTTGACTAGTACGACCCAGTACTTC
CASGLTSTTQYF
>few|TRBJ2-5|TRBD2|TRBV5-6
TGTGCCAGCAGCCCGGGACTAGACCAAGAGACCCAGTACTTC
CASSPGLDQETQYF
>-|TRBJ2-1|-|TRBV5-1
TGCGCCAGCAGCTTGGTTGGGGGCGCAAACAATGAGCAGTTCTTC
CASSLVGGANNEQFF
>-|TRBJ2-2|-|TRBV6-5
TGTGCCAGCAGTTACCGCCGGCAGGTTACCGGGGAGCTGTTTTTT
CASSYRRQVTGELFF
>-|TRBJ2-3|TRBD2|TRBV10-2
TGCGCCAGCAGTGATAGCGGGGATACGCAGTATTTT
CASSDSGDTQYF
>-|TRBJ1-4|TRBD1|TRBV2
TGTGCCAGCAGCTTAGACAGGGGTGGTAATGAAAAACTGTTTTTT
CASSLDRGGNEKLFF
>-|TRBJ2-5|-|TRBV9
TGTGCCAGCAGCGTAGCCGGGTTGGAGACCCAGTACTTC
CASSVAGLETQYF
>-|TRBJ2-7|-|TRBV5-1
TGCGCCAGCAGCTTGGTGGGCCAGACAATGGGCGAGCAGTACTTC
CASSLVGQTMGEQYF
>-|TRBJ1-1|TRBD1|TRBV28
TGTGCCAGCAGTTTACGGACAGGGAGGAACACTGAAGCTTTCTTT
CASSLRTGRNTEAFF
>-|TRBJ1-5|TRBD1|TRBV6-6
TGTGCCAGCAGAGCTTCAGGACAGGATAATCAGCCCCAGAATTTT
CASRASGQDNQPQNF
>-|TRBJ2-1|-|TRBV9
TGTGCCAGCAGCCATTACAATGAGCAGTTCTTC
CASSHYNEQFF
>once|TRBJ2-3|TRBD1|TRBV5-6
TGTGCCAGCAGCTCGGGACAGGGGGCCGATACGCAGTATTTT
CASSSGQGADTQYF
>-|TRBJ1-4|-|TRBV6-6
TGTGCCAGCAGTTACTCCGCCCAGGGAGGAAATGAAAAACTGTTTTTT
CASSYSAQGGNEKLFF
>once|TRBJ2-5|TRBD2|TRBV2
TGTGCCAGCGCAACCGGGACTAGCGAGACCCAGTACTTC
CASATGTSETQYF
>-|TRBJ2-7|TRBD2|TRBV13
TGTGCCAGCAGCTACGGACTAGGGCGGAACTACGAGCAGTACTTC
CASSYGLGRNYEQYF
>-|TRBJ1-2|TRBD1|TRBV5-4
TGTGCCAGCAGCATACCGGGACAGGGGACTAACTATGGCTACACCTTC
CASSIPGQGTNYGYTF